This T cell receptor (beta chain) was observed in a study of shared clonotypes between healthy human individuals. The table came from immunoSEQ multiplex PCR; TCRdb's copy has only in-frame clones and leaves some out. The table records more than 500,000 clones, more than 95% of them present only once. This CDR3 has 14 amino acids. CDR1 and CDR2 (germline): LNHDA, SQIVND (reference sequence). Trimming removed 1 base at V and 3 bases at J, with 9 bases between. The specimen sequenced was naive CD4+ T cells sorted from blood. The subset was: CD45RA+ positively selected. This receptor was taken from a woman in her twenties or thirties in good health. This sequence joins TRBV19 and TRBJ1-2; D is possibly TRBD1 (5 bases). CDR3 protein: CASSIAGKHYGYTF. CDR3 in DNA: TGTGCCAGTAGTATAGCAGGGAAGCACTATGGCTACACCTTC.